Following are 12 T cell receptor beta chains from one sample sequenced in a study of T cells in Graves' hyperthyroidism and ophthalmopathy. It was RNA transcripts that yielded the amplified TCR beta CDR3 regions. In the first-round RT-PCR of the TCR CDR3, the HTBI primer set was used. TCRdb called the multiplex PCR reads again in MiXCR, with one record for every CDR3 protein. This sample carries hundreds of thousands of distinct CDR3 sequences, over 35% of them seen once, and the ten largest clones take around 30%. The sample comprised blood. These receptor sequences come from a woman in her thirties or forties with Graves' hyperthyroidism.

This clonotype was observed a handful of times. This chain links TRBV10-3 with TRBJ1-3, with D unclear. With 6 bases removed from V and 0 bases from J, the gap between germline ends came to 18 bases. Looked up from germline, CDR1 is ENHRY and CDR2 is SYGVKD. CDR3 length: 17 amino acids. The CDR3 reads CAISLLLDQNSGNTIYF. The CDR3 nucleotides are TGTGCCATCAGCCTCCTTCTAGACCAAAACTCTGGAAACACCATATATTTT.

This clonotype showed up just a few times. The chain employs TRBV9 and TRBJ1-1; TRBD1 aligns across 7 bases. CDR1 and CDR2 (germline): SGDLS, YYNGEE. V shed 5 bases and J 4 bases; nucleotides not matched to a gene: 8. This CDR3 region has 14 residues. CDR3: CASSVTGVATEAFF. Written as DNA, the CDR3 is TGTGCCAGCAGTGTCACAGGGGTGGCCACTGAAGCTTTCTTT. The whole variable domain, remainder taken from reference TRBV9 and TRBJ1-1, is DSGVTQTPKHLITATGQRVTLRCSPRSGDLSVYWYQQSLDQGLQFLIQYYNGEERAKGNILERFSAQQFPDLHSELNLSSLELGDSALYFCASSVTGVATEAFFGQGTRLTVV.

The chain is built from TRBV9 and TRBJ2-7; TRBD1 matches 8 bases. V dropped 4 bases and J dropped 5; count of bases not matched to a gene: 14. Germline CDR1 reads SGDLS; CDR2 reads YYNGEE. This CDR3 is 16 amino acids long. The CDR3 region has the DNA TGTGCCAGCAGCCAGAGGGGCGGGCAGGGGGCCGACGAGCAGTACTTC. Its protein product is CASSQRGGQGADEQYF.

This clonotype was counted at least ten times. The rearrangement uses TRBV10-3 and TRBJ2-7; TRBD2 agrees at 9 bases. The ends lost 0 bases at V and 6 bases at J; junction bases unmatched: 12. Germline V gene data show CDR1 as ENHRY and CDR2 as SYGVKD. This CDR3 comprises 17 residues. CDR3 sequence reads: CAISESVAGVSGGEQYF. As DNA, the CDR3 is TGTGCCATCAGTGAGTCAGTAGCGGGAGTTTCAGGGGGCGAGCAGTACTTC.

As regards this clonotype: The junction departs from the called germline gene at one end, perhaps through a read error. The chain recombines TRBV13 with TRBJ2-7; D remains ambiguous. The CDR3 spans 15 residues. CDR1 is PRHDT and CDR2 is FYEKMQ in the germline V gene (reference sequence). As DNA, the CDR3 is TGTGCCAGCAGCCACGACGGGTATCCCTCCTACAAGCAGTACTTC. Encoded protein: CASSHDGYPSYKQYF.

The chain employs TRBV19 and TRBJ2-3; either TRBD1 or TRBD2 may supply D (6 bases each). There are 14 residues in the CDR3. CDR1 is LNHDA, CDR2 SQIVND, per germline (reference sequence). V gave up 3 bases and J gave up 5 bases, with 12 bases separating them. The CDR3 sequence is CASSISRGEDTQYF. CDR3 in DNA: TGTGCCAGTAGTATCTCAAGGGGGGAAGATACGCAGTATTTT. Supplemented by reference TRBV19 and TRBJ2-3, the full variable domain reads DGGITQSPKYLFRKEGQNVTLSCEQNLNHDAMYWYRQDPGQGLRLIYYSQIVNDFQKGDIAEGYSVSREKKESFPLTVTSAQKNPTAFYLCASSISRGEDTQYFGPGTRLTVL.

This clonotype was seen at least ten times. J is TRBJ1-4 and V is TRBV6-5, with no clear D. CDR3 length: 13 residues. Trimming left V 5 bases short and J 5 bases short, with 9 bases between. In germline, CDR1 is MNHEY, CDR2 SVGAGI. This chain's CDR3 is CASSGQTNEKLFF. The DNA of the CDR3 is TGTGCCAGCAGTGGGCAGACAAATGAAAAACTGTTTTTT.

The gene calls are TRBV7-2 and TRBJ1-3; D might be TRBD1 (5 bases). The CDR3 has 14 residues. Deletions cut 4 bases from V and 0 bases from J, with 7 bases between. The germline V gene has CDR1 SGHTA and CDR2 FQGNSA. The DNA for the CDR3 is TGTGCCAGCAGCTCCAGGGACTCTGGAAACACCATATATTTT. Translation: CASSSRDSGNTIYF.

V is TRBV4-2 and J is TRBJ1-4, with 7 bases aligning to TRBD1. CDR1 is LGHNA and CDR2 is YNFKEQ in the germline V gene. J gave up 7 bases and V 0 bases, and 8 bases lay outside the gene matches. The CDR3 consists of 16 residues. This CDR3 reads CASSQDGTDPSEKLFF. The DNA for the CDR3 is TGTGCCAGCAGCCAAGATGGGACAGACCCGAGTGAAAAACTGTTTTTT.

This clonotype has only a few counts. This sequence joins TRBV12-5 and TRBJ1-2, with 7 bases identical to TRBD1. The CDR3 contains 10 residues. Germline values: CDR1 LGHNT, CDR2 FRNRAP. CDR3 sequence reads: CASRGLIYTF. The CDR3 DNA sequence: TGTGCCAGCAGGGGGTTGATCTACACCTTC.

This clonotype has at least ten counts. V gene TRBV9 combines with J gene TRBJ1-1; D not resolved. With 4 bases removed from V and 3 bases from J, the gap between germline ends came to 10 bases. Germline assignment: CDR1 SGDLS and CDR2 YYNGEE. The CDR3 extends over 13 amino acids. The CDR3 region has the DNA TGTGCCAGCAGCCCCCGGGCAGACACTGAAGCTTTCTTT. Translating it yields CASSPRADTEAFF.

This clonotype was seen more than once but under ten times. In nucleotides, the CDR3 is TGCGCCAGCAGCTTGGTATGGCTAGCGGGGGGCGAGCAGTACTTC. Encoded protein: CASSLVWLAGGEQYF. J is TRBJ2-7 and V is TRBV5-1; 11 bases align to TRBD2. Germline values: CDR1 SGHRS, CDR2 YFSETQ. Germline trimming cut 0 bases from V and 6 bases from J; bases unmatched to any gene: 5. This CDR3 is built from 15 residues.